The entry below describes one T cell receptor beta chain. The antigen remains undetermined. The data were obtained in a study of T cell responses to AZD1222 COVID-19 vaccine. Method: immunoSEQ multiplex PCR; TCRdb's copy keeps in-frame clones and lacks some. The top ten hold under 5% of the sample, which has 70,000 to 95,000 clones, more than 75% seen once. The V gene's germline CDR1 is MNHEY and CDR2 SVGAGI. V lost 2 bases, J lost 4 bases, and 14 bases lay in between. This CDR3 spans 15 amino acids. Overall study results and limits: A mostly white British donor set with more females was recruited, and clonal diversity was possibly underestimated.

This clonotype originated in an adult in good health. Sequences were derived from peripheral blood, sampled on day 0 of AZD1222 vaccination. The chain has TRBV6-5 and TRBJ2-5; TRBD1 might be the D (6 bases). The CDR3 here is CASSYLQGGRETQYF. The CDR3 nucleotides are TGTGCCAGCAGTTACCTACAGGGCGGTCGAGAGACCCAGTACTTC.